This is a list of T cell receptor beta chains from one sample in a study of T cell responses to AZD1222 COVID-19 vaccine. Using immunoSEQ multiplex PCR, the repertoire was profiled, and TCRdb retains in-frame clones only, with some absent. The sample holds 110,000 to 150,000 clones; around 94% are singletons and the top ten take approximately 12%. This sample comprised peripheral blood, obtained after recovery from COVID-19. The receptors here all came from an adult who had recovered from COVID-19. Both conserved end residues are part of each CDR3. Clone size appears in some rows only: once, few, many, or a class for an expanded clone.

TRBJ2-2 | NA | TRBV5-4 | CASSPGQANTGELFF
TRBJ2-5 | few | TRBV28 | CASSLLERGETQYF
TRBJ2-5 | NA | TRBV6-5 | CASSRGTGEAQYF
TRBJ2-1 | NA | TRBV2 | CASKGPQEQFF
TRBJ2-7 | NA | TRBV7-2 | CASSLPAGVPGEQYF
TRBJ2-7 | NA | TRBV27 | CASSFLGPSSYEQYF
TRBJ2-7 | NA | TRBV10-1 | CATSTGGNEQYF
TRBJ2-2 | few | TRBV11-2 | CASSPWDRANTGELFF
TRBJ2-1 | NA | TRBV2 | CASDRRTGENEQFF
TRBJ1-2 | NA | TRBV29-1 | CSVEGDFVREAGYTF
TRBJ2-3 | NA | TRBV13 | CASSLGRGATDTQYF
TRBJ2-5 | NA | TRBV5-6 | CASSLMGRIQETQYF
TRBJ2-3 | NA | TRBV7-2 | CASSLRQPDTQYF
TRBJ1-4 | NA | TRBV28 | CASRKGQPTNEKLFF
TRBJ1-4 | NA | TRBV30 | CAWSKQVNEKLFF
TRBJ2-3 | NA | TRBV18 | CASSTSGSFADTQYF
TRBJ2-7 | NA | TRBV3-1/TRBV3-2 | CASRRVGTGVMGEQYF
TRBJ2-7 | NA | TRBV28 | CASSLAGDGYEQYF
TRBJ1-4 | NA | TRBV28 | CASSPTGGQSNEKLFF
TRBJ2-7 | NA | TRBV28 | CASSFRGEQYF